Listed below are T cell receptor beta chains from one sample, sequenced in a study of T cells in Graves' hyperthyroidism and ophthalmopathy. TCRdb used MiXCR to reprocess the multiplex PCR reads, holding one entry per CDR3 protein. The table has approximately 710,000 distinct CDR3 sequences, 17% seen once. The sequenced material came from blood. These receptors were taken from a man aged 50-60 years with Graves' hyperthyroidism. CDR3s leave out the opening cysteine and the closing phenylalanine or tryptophan. Fields, in order: CDR3 length, V gene, CDR3 protein.

10 TRBV29-1 SVGRGETEAF
13 TRBV24-1 ATSVYGGGTDTQY
14 TRBV27 ASSLSWASGSHEQY
12 TRBV20-1 SAPGLAGAETQY
13 TRBV20-1 SASYLAGGTYEQY
11 TRBV3-1 ASSPRLEETQY
12 TRBV28 ASSLSFAGFEQF
10 TRBV30 AWTGSTDTQY
10 TRBV5-1 ASSSAHGEQF
11 TRBV20-1 SATETGNTEAF
12 TRBV7-9 ASSLARAGGTQY
14 TRBV14 ASSQWKGLNTGELF
15 TRBV5-8 ASSTVGLLSGANVLT
10 TRBV10-2 ASSETEYGYT